The next 20 T cell receptor beta chains were all read from a single sample in a study of CD8+ T cells in alopecia areata. Extraction and reverse transcription of RNA yielded cDNA as the sequencing template. This table comes from immunoSEQ multiplex PCR, and its TCRdb copy is limited to in-frame clones, with some not included. The sample holds 200,000 to 250,000 clones, approximately 52% seen once. This specimen consisted of CD4+ T cells sorted from blood, obtained at week 0. The receptors shown here come from a human donor with alopecia areata.

The chain uses TRBV27 and TRBJ2-1; D perhaps matches TRBD2 (7 bases). CDR3 length: 17 amino acids. Germline-derived CDR1 and CDR2 are MNHEY and SMNVEV (reference sequence). V dropped 0 bases and J dropped 1 base, with 13 bases sitting between them. The CDR3 sequence: CASSLSLSGTSYNEQFF. The CDR3 DNA is TGTGCCAGCAGTTTATCGTTAAGCGGGACATCCTACAATGAGCAGTTCTTC.

This clone has only a few counts. The V gene is TRBV29-1, the J gene TRBJ1-1, with 7 bases that match TRBD1. The CDR3 covers 12 residues. Trimming at V came to 3 bases and at J to 11 bases, leaving 9 bases not matched to a gene. Germline CDR1 and CDR2: SQVTM and ANQGSEA. CDR3: CSVEPPTGRAFF. Here the CDR3 DNA reads TGCAGCGTTGAGCCGCCGACAGGGCGCGCTTTCTTT.

V and J are TRBV13 and TRBJ1-2, with D hard to call. CDR1 PRHDT and CDR2 FYEKMQ come from the germline V gene (reference sequence). This CDR3 contains 14 residues. V was trimmed by 5 bases and J by 2 bases, leaving 12 bases between them. CDR3 loop: CASSPRTANYGYTF. DNA for the CDR3: TGTGCCAGCAGCCCCAGGACCGCGAACTATGGCTACACCTTC.

Regarding this clone: The same CDR3 can be traced to other DNA sequences in this sample. V and J are TRBV7-8 and TRBJ2-7; D not certain. The CDR3 has 11 residues. The germline V and J ends were trimmed by 5 bases and 4 bases, with 6 bases remaining between them. The germline gives CDR1 SGHVS, CDR2 FQNEAQ. Here the CDR3 reads CASSPRYEQYF. The CDR3 DNA reads TGTGCCAGCAGCCCGCGGTACGAGCAGTACTTC.

The J gene is TRBJ2-7, the V gene TRBV2; 7 nucleotides align to TRBD2. This CDR3 is built from 13 residues. With 7 bases clipped from V and 4 bases from J, the junction kept 7 bases outside the gene matches. Germline assignment: CDR1 SNHLY and CDR2 FYNNEI. The CDR3 DNA follows: TGTGCCAGCACCGCGGGAGAAATGTACGAGCAGTACTTC. It codes for CASTAGEMYEQYF.

J is TRBJ2-7 and V is TRBV29-1, with D possibly being TRBD1 (6 bases). CDR3 length: 13 amino acids. Trimming cost V 7 bases and J 0 bases, with 13 bases left between them. The germline V gene has CDR1 SQVTM and CDR2 ANQGSEA. This chain's CDR3 is CSAYGQSSYEQYF. The DNA for the CDR3 is TGCAGCGCTTACGGACAGAGCTCCTACGAGCAGTACTTC.

The chain is built from TRBV5-8 and TRBJ2-6; D remains ambiguous. The CDR3 loop spans 12 amino acids. V was cut by 3 bases and J by 3 bases, with 1 base left in between. CDR1 and CDR2 from the germline V gene are SGHTS and YDEGEE. CDR3 loop: CASSYGANVLTF. Here the CDR3 DNA reads TGTGCCAGCAGCTATGGGGCCAACGTCCTGACTTTC.

The CDR3 sequence is CSVSGGIGTGELFF. Written as DNA, the CDR3 is TGCAGCGTTTCCGGCGGGATAGGCACCGGGGAGCTGTTTTTT. The chain employs TRBV29-1 and TRBJ2-2; D perhaps matches TRBD2 (6 bases). V shed 5 bases and J shed 4 bases, with 14 bases lying between them. This CDR3 is 14 amino acids long. Per germline, CDR1 SQVTM and CDR2 ANQGSEA.

This clone was detected a few times. V and J are TRBV7-2 and TRBJ1-5; D remains unclear. The CDR3 covers 14 residues. V lost 5 bases and J 1 base, leaving 9 bases between the germline ends. Germline loops: CDR1 SGHTA, CDR2 FQGNSA. This CDR3 is CASSRERSNQPQHF. The CDR3 DNA sequence: TGTGCCAGCAGCAGGGAGAGGAGCAATCAGCCCCAGCATTTT. The full variable domain, completed using reference TRBV7-2 and TRBJ1-5, is GAGVSQSPSNKVTEKGKDVELRCDPISGHTALYWYRQSLGQGLEFLIYFQGNSAPDKSGLPSDRFSAERTGGSVSTLTIQRTQQEDSAVYLCASSRERSNQPQHFGDGTRLSIL.

This clone showed up just a few times. The V call is TRBV30, the J call TRBJ1-4, with D maybe TRBD1 (5 bases). The CDR3 covers 14 residues. Germline CDR1 GTSNPN, CDR2 SVGIG (reference sequence). V lost 1 base and J 8 bases, leaving 14 bases between the germline ends. The CDR3 DNA sequence: TGTGCCTGGAGTGCCGGGACCCAAGTAGAAAAACTGTTTTTT. Translating it yields CAWSAGTQVEKLFF.

CDR3 region: CAWSPGLATEAFF. The CDR3 DNA reads TGTGCCTGGAGTCCGGGTTTGGCCACTGAAGCTTTCTTT. V usage is TRBV30 and J usage is TRBJ1-1; no definite D call. The V and J ends lost 2 bases and 4 bases respectively, with 11 bases between them. Germline CDR1 GTSNPN, CDR2 SVGIG (reference sequence). The length of the CDR3 is 13 residues.

V usage is TRBV5-1 and J usage is TRBJ2-5; TRBD2 agrees at 10 bases. V trimming: 0 bases; J trimming: 1 base; junction bases outside the gene matches: 3. The CDR3 is 16 amino acids. Germline V gene lookup returns CDR1 SGHRS and CDR2 YFSETQ. DNA of the CDR3: TGCGCCAGCAGCTTGGTCCCTAGCGGGGGCCAAGAGACCCAGTACTTC. Protein: CASSLVPSGGQETQYF.

The rearrangement uses TRBV6-5 and TRBJ2-1; D is possibly TRBD1 (6 bases). Trimming cost V 2 bases and J 5 bases, with 13 bases left between them. The germline gives CDR1 MNHEY, CDR2 SVGAGI. The CDR3 spans 15 residues. The CDR3 DNA is TGTGCCAGCAGTTACGGCAGGGGTCTGAACAATGAGCAGTTCTTC. As protein: CASSYGRGLNNEQFF.

The V gene is TRBV4-1, the J gene TRBJ1-1; 8 nucleotides match TRBD1. Trimming at V came to 3 bases and at J to 1 base, leaving 7 bases not matched to a gene. This CDR3 comprises 16 residues. Germline assignment: CDR1 MGHRA and CDR2 YSYEKL. The CDR3 region is CASSQGQARGNTEAFF. In nucleotides, the CDR3 is TGCGCCAGCAGCCAGGGACAGGCGAGAGGGAACACTGAAGCTTTCTTT.

V gene TRBV19 combines with J gene TRBJ1-5; D remains ambiguous. Looked up from germline, CDR1 is LNHDA and CDR2 is SQIVND (reference sequence). Trimming took off 0 bases at V and 6 bases at J, with 9 bases between the two ends. The CDR3 consists of 14 residues. The CDR3 DNA follows: TGTGCCAGTAGTATAGAGGGTACGCGTCAGCCCCAGCATTTT. Translated: CASSIEGTRQPQHF.

The rearrangement uses TRBV9 and TRBJ1-3; D perhaps matches TRBD1 (5 bases). Per the germline V gene, CDR1 is SGDLS and CDR2 is YYNGEE. The germline V and J ends were trimmed by 4 bases and 4 bases, with 12 bases remaining between them. The length of the CDR3 is 14 residues. The CDR3 spells CASSFTGEGNTIYF. In DNA form, the CDR3 reads TGTGCCAGCAGCTTTACAGGAGAAGGAAACACCATATATTTT.

This clone has more than one count but fewer than ten. The CDR3 DNA reads TGTGCCAGCAGCCGCAAACCGACAGGGAGGACTGAAGCTTTCTTT. Its translation is CASSRKPTGRTEAFF. The chain uses TRBV6-5 and TRBJ1-1; 7 bases align to TRBD1. Per germline, CDR1 MNHEY and CDR2 SVGAGI. This CDR3 comprises 15 residues. After removal of 6 bases from V and 5 bases from J, the junction contained 12 bases not matched to a gene.

The V gene is TRBV9, the J gene TRBJ2-7; 8 bases line up with TRBD1. The CDR3 is 15 amino acids. V shed 3 bases and J 3 bases; nucleotides not matched to a gene: 8. The germline gives CDR1 SGDLS, CDR2 YYNGEE. CDR3 protein: CASSARQGFNYEQYF. CDR3 in DNA: TGTGCCAGCAGCGCGCGACAGGGGTTTAACTACGAGCAGTACTTC. Filled out from reference TRBV9 and TRBJ2-7, the complete variable domain reads DSGVTQTPKHLITATGQRVTLRCSPRSGDLSVYWYQQSLDQGLQFLIQYYNGEERAKGNILERFSAQQFPDLHSELNLSSLELGDSALYFCASSARQGFNYEQYFGPGTRLTVT.

The gene calls are TRBV29-1 and TRBJ2-7; weak D call: TRBD1 (6 bases). This CDR3 has 13 amino acids. Trimming removed 1 base from V and 1 base from J, with 8 bases in between. Germline CDR1 is SQVTM and CDR2 is ANQGSEA. CDR3 sequence reads: CSVEAGTSYEQYF. For the CDR3, the DNA is TGCAGCGTTGAAGCGGGGACATCCTACGAGCAGTACTTC.

This clone showed up just a few times. The rearrangement links TRBV6-1 to TRBJ2-5, with D maybe TRBD2 (6 bases). There are 15 residues in the CDR3. Germline V gene sequence: CDR1 MNHNS, CDR2 SASEGT. Trimming took 4 bases from V and 5 from J, leaving 17 bases between them. The CDR3 coding sequence is TGTGCCAGCAGTGGAGCCGGGACTGGGCGGGAGACCCAGTACTTC. Amino acids: CASSGAGTGRETQYF.